Listed below are T cell receptor beta chains from one sample, sequenced in a study of blood T cell repertoires in COVID-19. Only in-frame clones appear in the TCRdb table, and some are missing; sequencing was by immunoSEQ multiplex PCR. The table records around 200,000 clones, roughly 88% of them present only once. Input material: peripheral blood. These receptors came from a man in his 60s with acute or convalescent COVID-19. Each CDR3 is given without its conserved first and last residue.

j_call: TRBJ2-7
v_call: TRBV5-1
cdr3_aa: ASSWYSGSADEQY

j_call: TRBJ2-3
v_call: TRBV10-3
cdr3_aa: AISEGRGTSGTDTQY

j_call: TRBJ1-5
v_call: TRBV7-2
cdr3_aa: ASSLRSRNQPQH

j_call: TRBJ2-2
v_call: TRBV6-5
cdr3_aa: ASRTGTSPTGELF

j_call: TRBJ2-1
v_call: TRBV21-1
cdr3_aa: ASSKGEASGNNEQF

j_call: TRBJ2-1
v_call: TRBV11-2
cdr3_aa: ASSFRDYGYNEQF

j_call: TRBJ1-2
v_call: TRBV7-9
cdr3_aa: ASSHRDYGYT

j_call: TRBJ1-1
v_call: TRBV27
cdr3_aa: ASSFSGQGKTEAF

j_call: TRBJ1-2
v_call: TRBV6-5
cdr3_aa: ASSYSQSRYGYT

j_call: TRBJ2-1
v_call: TRBV5-1
cdr3_aa: ASSRRDTAYNEQF

j_call: TRBJ1-3
v_call: TRBV28
cdr3_aa: ASSGSSENTIY

j_call: TRBJ2-7
v_call: TRBV27
cdr3_aa: ASSLTAGPAYEQY

j_call: TRBJ1-1
v_call: TRBV7-2
cdr3_aa: ASSLGYQGVDTEAF

j_call: TRBJ2-1
v_call: TRBV27
cdr3_aa: ASSSTYNEQF

j_call: TRBJ2-3
v_call: TRBV6-5
cdr3_aa: ASGILGAPTDTQY

j_call: TRBJ1-1
v_call: TRBV6-6
cdr3_aa: AVAEAF

j_call: TRBJ1-4
v_call: TRBV5-1
cdr3_aa: ASSFQGNEKLF

j_call: TRBJ2-2
v_call: TRBV28
cdr3_aa: ASSLGTGVGELF

j_call: TRBJ2-3
v_call: TRBV3-1/TRBV3-2
cdr3_aa: ASSQDVASGRAPDTQY

j_call: TRBJ2-6
v_call: TRBV19
cdr3_aa: ASSAGLAGVYGANVLT

j_call: TRBJ2-5
v_call: TRBV6-5
cdr3_aa: ASSRTGGALETQY

j_call: TRBJ2-2
v_call: TRBV2
cdr3_aa: ASRDYPTGELF

j_call: TRBJ1-1
v_call: TRBV28
cdr3_aa: ASNLQGARDTEAF

j_call: TRBJ2-1
v_call: TRBV7-2
cdr3_aa: ASGRGSGKFGF

j_call: TRBJ2-5
v_call: TRBV27
cdr3_aa: ASSSQYLGLAGGPWTQY

j_call: TRBJ2-5
v_call: TRBV11-2
cdr3_aa: ASSLQAAQETQY

j_call: TRBJ2-5
v_call: TRBV11-1
cdr3_aa: ASRHTGVETQY

j_call: TRBJ2-3
v_call: TRBV28
cdr3_aa: ASRNTPRSGRRDTQY

j_call: TRBJ2-3
v_call: TRBV27
cdr3_aa: ASSFVGAGDTQY

j_call: TRBJ2-2
v_call: TRBV5-1
cdr3_aa: ASRAGTSDTGELF

j_call: TRBJ2-2
v_call: TRBV7-2
cdr3_aa: ASSFFSARSGELF

j_call: TRBJ2-1
v_call: TRBV2
cdr3_aa: ASSGARAEQF

j_call: TRBJ1-5
v_call: TRBV15
cdr3_aa: ATSSGQGPERPQH

j_call: TRBJ2-3
v_call: TRBV19
cdr3_aa: ASRILGSSTDTQY

j_call: TRBJ2-5
v_call: TRBV18
cdr3_aa: ASSQVIAGQQETQY